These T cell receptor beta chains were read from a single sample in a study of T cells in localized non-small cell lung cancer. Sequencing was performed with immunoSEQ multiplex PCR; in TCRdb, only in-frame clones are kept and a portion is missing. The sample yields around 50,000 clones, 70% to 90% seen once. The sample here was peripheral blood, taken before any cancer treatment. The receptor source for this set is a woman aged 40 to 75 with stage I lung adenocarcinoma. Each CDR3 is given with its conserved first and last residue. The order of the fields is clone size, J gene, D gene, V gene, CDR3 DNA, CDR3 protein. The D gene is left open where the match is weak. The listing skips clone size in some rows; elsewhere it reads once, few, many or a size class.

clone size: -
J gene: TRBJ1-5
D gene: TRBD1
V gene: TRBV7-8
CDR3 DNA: TGTGCCAGCAGCTTAGAAGGACAGGACAATCAGCCCCAGCATTTT
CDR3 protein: CASSLEGQDNQPQHF

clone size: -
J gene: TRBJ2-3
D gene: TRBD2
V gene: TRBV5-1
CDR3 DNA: TGCGCCAGCAGTTATGACGGGACTAGCGGCTCCACAGATACGCAGTATTTT
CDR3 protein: CASSYDGTSGSTDTQYF

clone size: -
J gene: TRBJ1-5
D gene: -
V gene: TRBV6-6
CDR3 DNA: TGTGCCAGCACCTGGATGGCGCCTGGAAGCAATCAGCCCCAGCATTTT
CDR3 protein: CASTWMAPGSNQPQHF

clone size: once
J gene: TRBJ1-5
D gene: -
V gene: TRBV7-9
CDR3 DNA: TGTGCCAGCAGCTTAGGACAGAGCAATCAGCCCCAGCATTTT
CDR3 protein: CASSLGQSNQPQHF

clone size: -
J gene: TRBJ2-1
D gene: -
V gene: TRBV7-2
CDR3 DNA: TGTGCCAGCAGCTTAGTAGGGAGGCAACACAATGAGCAGTTCTTC
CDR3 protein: CASSLVGRQHNEQFF

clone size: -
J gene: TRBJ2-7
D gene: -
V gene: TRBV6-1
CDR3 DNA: TGTGCCAGCAGGACCCCGGGCAGGAGCTACGAGCAGTACTTC
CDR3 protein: CASRTPGRSYEQYF

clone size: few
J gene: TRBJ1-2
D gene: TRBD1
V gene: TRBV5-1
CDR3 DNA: TGCGCCAGCAGCGTGGACAGGGCAGCTAACTATGGCTACACCTTC
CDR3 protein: CASSVDRAANYGYTF

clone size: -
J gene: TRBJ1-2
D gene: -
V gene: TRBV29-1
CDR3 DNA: TGCAGCGTGGGTAGTCGGCATGGCTACACCTTC
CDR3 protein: CSVGSRHGYTF

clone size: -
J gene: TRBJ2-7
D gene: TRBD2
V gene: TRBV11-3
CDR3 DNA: TGTGCCAGCAGCTTGTCTAGCGGGGGCTACGAGCAGTACTTC
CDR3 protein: CASSLSSGGYEQYF

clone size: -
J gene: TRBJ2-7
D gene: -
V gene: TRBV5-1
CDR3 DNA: TGCGCCAGCAGCTTGGAAGGACGGACCTACGAGCAGTACTTC
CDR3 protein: CASSLEGRTYEQYF

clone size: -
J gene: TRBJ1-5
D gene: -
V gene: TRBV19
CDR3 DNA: TGTGCCAGTAGTACAGGGGCCTATCAGCCCCAGCATTTT
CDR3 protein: CASSTGAYQPQHF

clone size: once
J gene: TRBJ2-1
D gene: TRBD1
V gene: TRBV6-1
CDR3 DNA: TGTGCCAGCAGTGAAGTGGGACAGGGACGAGGGGAGCAGTTCTTC
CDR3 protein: CASSEVGQGRGEQFF

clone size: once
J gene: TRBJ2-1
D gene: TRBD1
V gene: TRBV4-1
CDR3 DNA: TGCGCCAGCAGCCAAGGCGAACAGGGGGGATACAATGAGCAGTTCTTC
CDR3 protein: CASSQGEQGGYNEQFF

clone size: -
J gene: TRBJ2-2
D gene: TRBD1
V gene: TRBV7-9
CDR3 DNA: TGTGCCAGCAGCTTACCAGGGGGCAACACCGGGGAGCTGTTTTTT
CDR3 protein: CASSLPGGNTGELFF